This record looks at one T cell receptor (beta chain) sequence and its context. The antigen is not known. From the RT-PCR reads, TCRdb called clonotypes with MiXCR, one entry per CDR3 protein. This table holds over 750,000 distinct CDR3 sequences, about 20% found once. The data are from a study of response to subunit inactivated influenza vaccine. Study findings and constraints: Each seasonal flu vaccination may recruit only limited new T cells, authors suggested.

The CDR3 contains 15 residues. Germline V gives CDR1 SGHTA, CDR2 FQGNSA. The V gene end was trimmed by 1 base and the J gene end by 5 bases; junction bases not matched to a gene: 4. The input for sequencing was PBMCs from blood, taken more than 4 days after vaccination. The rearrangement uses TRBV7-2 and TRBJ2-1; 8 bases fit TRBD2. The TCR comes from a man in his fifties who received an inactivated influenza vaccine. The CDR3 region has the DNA TGTGCCAGCAGCTTAGTTCTACTAGCGGACAATGAGCAGTTCTTC. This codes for CASSLVLLADNEQFF.